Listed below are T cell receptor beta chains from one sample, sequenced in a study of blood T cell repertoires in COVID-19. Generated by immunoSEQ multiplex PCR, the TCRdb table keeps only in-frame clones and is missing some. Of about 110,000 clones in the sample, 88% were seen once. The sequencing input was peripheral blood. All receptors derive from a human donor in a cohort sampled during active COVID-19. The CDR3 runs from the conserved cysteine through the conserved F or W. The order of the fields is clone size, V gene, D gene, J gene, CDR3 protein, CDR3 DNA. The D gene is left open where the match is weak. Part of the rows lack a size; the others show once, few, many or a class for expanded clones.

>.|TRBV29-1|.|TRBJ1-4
CSVWEGKLFF
TGCAGCGTGTGGGAGGGAAAACTGTTTTTT
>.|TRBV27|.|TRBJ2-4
CASSLGAPGDIQYF
TGTGCCAGCAGTTTAGGAGCGCCCGGGGACATTCAGTACTTC
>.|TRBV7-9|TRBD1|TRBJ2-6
CASSLGTGVSGANVLTF
TGTGCCAGCAGCTTAGGGACAGGGGTCTCCGGGGCCAACGTCCTGACTTTC
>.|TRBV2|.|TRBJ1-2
CASSVTVNVDGYTF
TGTGCCAGCAGTGTGACAGTCAACGTGGATGGCTACACCTTC
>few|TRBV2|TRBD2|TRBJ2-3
CASSEKRGDTDTQYF
TGTGCCAGCAGTGAGAAGCGGGGGGACACAGATACGCAGTATTTT
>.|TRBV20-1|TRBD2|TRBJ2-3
CSASLSGGLPDTQYF
TGCAGTGCTAGTTTATCGGGGGGGCTTCCAGATACGCAGTATTTT
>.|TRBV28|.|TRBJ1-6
CASSYSSYNSPLHF
TGTGCCAGCAGTTACAGCTCCTATAATTCACCCCTCCACTTT
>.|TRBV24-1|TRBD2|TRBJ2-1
CATSDASGRFHEQFF
TGTGCCACCAGTGATGCTAGCGGGAGATTCCATGAGCAGTTCTTC
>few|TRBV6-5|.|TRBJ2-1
CASSYFSSDNEQFF
TGTGCCAGCAGTTACTTTAGTTCGGACAATGAGCAGTTCTTC
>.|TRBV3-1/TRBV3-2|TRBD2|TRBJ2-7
CASRGTSKGDEQYF
TGTGCCAGCAGAGGGACTAGTAAGGGGGACGAGCAGTACTTC
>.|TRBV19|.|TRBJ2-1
CASSPGGVVGVGNEQFF
TGTGCCAGTAGTCCCGGAGGTGTCGTGGGAGTGGGCAATGAGCAGTTCTTC
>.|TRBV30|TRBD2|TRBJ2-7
CAWSGLANYEQYF
TGTGCCTGGAGTGGACTAGCGAATTACGAGCAGTACTTC
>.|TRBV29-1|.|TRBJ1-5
CSAQDSNQPQHF
TGCAGCGCCCAGGACAGTAATCAGCCCCAGCATTTT
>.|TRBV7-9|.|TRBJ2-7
CATSSGGGGHHEQYF
TGTGCCACCAGCTCCGGTGGAGGGGGCCATCACGAGCAGTACTTC
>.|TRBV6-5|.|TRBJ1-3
CASFSGSGNTIYF
TGTGCCAGTTTCTCCGGGTCTGGAAACACCATATATTTT
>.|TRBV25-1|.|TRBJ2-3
CASGLTGDTQYF
TGTGCCAGCGGGCTTACAGGAGATACGCAGTATTTT
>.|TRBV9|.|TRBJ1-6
CASSVGAEGNSPLHF
TGTGCCAGCAGCGTCGGAGCCGAGGGTAATTCACCCCTCCACTTT
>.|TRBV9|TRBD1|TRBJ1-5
CASSASGGQPQHF
TGTGCCAGCAGCGCCTCAGGGGGACAGCCCCAGCATTTT
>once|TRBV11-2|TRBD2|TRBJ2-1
CASSPPSGLPYNEQFF
TGTGCCAGCAGCCCCCCGTCGGGACTACCTTACAATGAGCAGTTCTTC
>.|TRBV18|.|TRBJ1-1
CASSPPDRLNTEAFF
TGTGCCAGCTCACCACCCGACAGACTGAACACTGAAGCTTTCTTT
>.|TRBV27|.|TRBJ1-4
CASSLSSGTMGKLFF
TGTGCCAGCAGTTTATCATCGGGGACAATGGGGAAACTGTTTTTT
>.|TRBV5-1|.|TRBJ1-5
CASSPGQPNQPQHF
TGCGCCAGCAGCCCTGGACAGCCGAATCAGCCCCAGCATTTT
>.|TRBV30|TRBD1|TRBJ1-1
CAWSRGQGNTEAFF
TGTGCCTGGAGTAGGGGGCAGGGGAACACTGAAGCTTTCTTT
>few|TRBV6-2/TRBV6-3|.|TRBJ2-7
CASSPQGRAGHEQYF
TGTGCCAGCAGTCCACAGGGCAGGGCAGGGCACGAGCAGTACTTC
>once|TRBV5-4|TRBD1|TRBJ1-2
CASSRDSNNYGYTF
TGTGCCAGCAGCCGGGACAGCAATAACTATGGCTACACCTTC
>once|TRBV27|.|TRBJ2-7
CASSLRVVDEQYF
TGTGCCAGCTCCCTCCGGGTAGTAGACGAGCAGTACTTC
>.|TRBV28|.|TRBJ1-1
CASSFIGLRPPGTEAFF
TGTGCCAGCAGTTTCATCGGTCTGAGGCCCCCTGGCACTGAAGCTTTCTTT
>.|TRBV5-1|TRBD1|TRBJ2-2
CASSSRQGNTGELFF
TGCGCCAGCAGCTCTCGACAGGGGAACACCGGGGAGCTGTTTTTT
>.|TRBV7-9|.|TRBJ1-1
CASSLYGGRNRPATEAFF
TGTGCCAGCAGCTTATACGGGGGGCGGAACCGTCCGGCCACTGAAGCTTTCTTT
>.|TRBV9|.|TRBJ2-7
CASSVDGTDYEQYF
TGTGCCAGCAGCGTAGATGGGACTGACTACGAGCAGTACTTC
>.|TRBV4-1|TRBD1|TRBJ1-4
CASSPVPGQGRREKLFF
TGCGCCAGCAGCCCGGTCCCGGGACAGGGAAGACGTGAAAAACTGTTTTTT
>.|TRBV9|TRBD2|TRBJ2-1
CASSRVASGKQGEQFF
TGTGCCAGCAGCCGAGTGGCTAGCGGGAAGCAAGGTGAGCAGTTCTTC
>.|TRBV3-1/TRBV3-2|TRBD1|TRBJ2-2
CASSQVGGQGETGELFF
TGTGCCAGCAGCCAAGTAGGAGGACAGGGTGAGACCGGGGAGCTGTTTTTT
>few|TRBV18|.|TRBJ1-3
CASSPRRGFSSGNTIYF
TGTGCCAGCTCACCCCGAAGGGGCTTTAGCTCTGGAAACACCATATATTTT
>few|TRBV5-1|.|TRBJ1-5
CASSTGTRGQPQHF
TGCGCCAGCAGCACCGGGACCAGGGGTCAGCCCCAGCATTTT
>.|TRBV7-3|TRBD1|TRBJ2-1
CASSLSPGTGRLSSYNEQFF
TGTGCCAGCAGCTTAAGTCCAGGGACAGGGAGGCTTAGCTCCTACAATGAGCAGTTCTTC
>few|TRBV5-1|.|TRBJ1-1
CASSLMASTEAFF
TGCGCCAGCAGCTTGATGGCATCAACTGAAGCTTTCTTT
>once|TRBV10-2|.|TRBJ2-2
CASSEGSTGELFF
TGCGCCAGCAGTGAGGGCAGCACCGGGGAGCTGTTTTTT
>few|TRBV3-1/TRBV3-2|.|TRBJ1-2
CASSQELYGYTF
TGTGCCAGCAGCCAAGAACTCTATGGCTACACCTTC
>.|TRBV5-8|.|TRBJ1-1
CASSFPGIEAFF
TGTGCCAGCAGCTTCCCGGGAATTGAAGCTTTCTTT
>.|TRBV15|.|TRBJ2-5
CATSRDGDTQETQYF
TGTGCCACCAGCAGAGATGGGGACACCCAAGAGACCCAGTACTTC
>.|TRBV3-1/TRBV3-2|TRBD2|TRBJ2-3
CASSQTSGRAVTDTQYF
TGTGCCAGCAGCCAAACTAGCGGGAGGGCCGTTACAGATACGCAGTATTTT
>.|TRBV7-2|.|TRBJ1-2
CASSSFVDGGRGYTF
TGTGCCAGCAGCTCCTTTGTGGATGGGGGCAGAGGCTACACCTTC
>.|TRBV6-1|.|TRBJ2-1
CASSGLGTVTYNEQFF
TGTGCCAGCAGTGGGCTAGGAACGGTGACCTACAATGAGCAGTTCTTC
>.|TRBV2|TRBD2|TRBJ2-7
CASRQLAGGPQEQYF
TGTGCCAGCAGGCAACTAGCGGGAGGGCCGCAGGAGCAGTACTTC
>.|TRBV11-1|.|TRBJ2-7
CASSLARAAYEQYF
TGTGCCAGCAGCTTAGCGCGAGCGGCCTACGAGCAGTACTTC
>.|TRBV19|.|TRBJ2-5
CASSILTGQETQYF
TGTGCCAGTAGTATACTCACAGGACAAGAGACCCAGTACTTC
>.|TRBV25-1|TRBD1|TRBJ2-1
CASSEAGQGATSYNEQFF
TGTGCCAGCAGTGAAGCCGGACAGGGGGCGACCTCCTACAATGAGCAGTTCTTC
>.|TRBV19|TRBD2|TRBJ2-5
CASSMVWGGAETQYF
TGTGCCAGTAGTATGGTTTGGGGAGGGGCAGAGACCCAGTACTTC
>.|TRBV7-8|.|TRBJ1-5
CASSLERQRYNQPQHF
TGTGCCAGCAGCTTGGAACGACAGCGTTACAATCAGCCCCAGCATTTT
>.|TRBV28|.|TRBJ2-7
CASSLRQAYEQYF
TGTGCCAGCAGTTTACGACAGGCCTACGAGCAGTACTTC
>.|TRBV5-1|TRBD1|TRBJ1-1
CASNNRTGMAEAFF
TGCGCCAGCAATAACCGGACAGGGATGGCTGAAGCTTTCTTT
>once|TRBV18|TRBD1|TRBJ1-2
CASSPGQGPNYGYTF
TGTGCCAGCTCACCAGGACAGGGCCCTAACTATGGCTACACCTTC
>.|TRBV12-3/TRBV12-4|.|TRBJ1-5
CASSSGSETQHF
TGTGCCAGCAGTTCAGGGTCAGAGACCCAGCATTTT
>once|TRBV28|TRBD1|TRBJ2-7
CASSLWDRVAYEQYF
TGTGCCAGCAGTTTATGGGACAGGGTCGCCTACGAGCAGTACTTC
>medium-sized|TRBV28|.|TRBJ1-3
CASSLDTELSGNTIYF
TGTGCCAGCAGTCTCGACACGGAACTCTCTGGAAACACCATATATTTT
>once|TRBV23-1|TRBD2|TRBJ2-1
CASSQPILAGVVPFF
TGCGCCAGCAGTCAACCAATTCTAGCGGGAGTTGTCCCGTTCTTC
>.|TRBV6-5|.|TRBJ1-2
CASIRSQGSDYGYTF
TGTGCCAGCATCCGATCGCAGGGATCTGACTATGGCTACACCTTC
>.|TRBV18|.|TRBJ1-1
CASSPDTPNTEAFF
TGTGCCAGCTCACCCGACACACCGAACACTGAAGCTTTCTTT